This is a list of T cell receptor beta chains from one sample in a study of Graves' ophthalmopathy and Graves' hyperthyroidism. TCRdb reprocessed the multiplex PCR reads via MiXCR and lists one record per CDR3 protein. The sample contains around 1.1 million distinct CDR3 sequences, about two fifths of which appear only once. The source material was peripheral blood or thyroid tissue (not recorded which). Receptors originate from an adult man with Graves' hyperthyroidism. Both conserved end residues are part of each CDR3. A D gene is named only where the DNA matches it firmly. Some rows mark clone size as missing; the rest say once, few, many or name a class of expanded clone.

j_call v_call clone_size d_call cdr3_nt cdr3_aa
TRBJ1-3 TRBV19 . . TGTGCCAGTAGGGATCAGGGGATCTCTGGAAACACCATATATTTT CASRDQGISGNTIYF
TRBJ1-2 TRBV10-2 . . TGCGCCAACAGTGCCGGACAGTACTATGGCTACACCTTC CANSAGQYYGYTF
TRBJ2-5 TRBV12-3/TRBV12-4 . TRBD1 TGTGCCAGCAGTCCCCTAGACAGGGGACAGGGCCGTGAGACCCAGTACTTC CASSPLDRGQGRETQYF
TRBJ1-1 TRBV5-1 . TRBD1 TGCGCCAGCAATCCCCGTCGGACAGGGGGCGGTGAAGCTTTCTTT CASNPRRTGGGEAFF
TRBJ1-2 TRBV7-9 . . TGTGCCAGCAGCTTAGGGCCCAACTCCTATGGCTACACCTTC CASSLGPNSYGYTF
TRBJ1-2 TRBV4-3 . . TGCGCCAGCAGCCAGGTTTCACAGGGCCCTTCTAACTATGGCTACACCTTC CASSQVSQGPSNYGYTF
TRBJ1-1 TRBV5-1 few TRBD1 TGCGCCAGCAGCTCCAGGACAGGGTTAGTCGGGGATACTGAAGCTTTCTTT CASSSRTGLVGDTEAFF
TRBJ2-7 TRBV7-2 many TRBD2 TGTGCCAGCAGCCCCACGCGGGGAGGGAGCGAGCAGTACTTC CASSPTRGGSEQYF
TRBJ1-6 TRBV29-1 . TRBD1 TGCAGCTCGGGACAGGGTAGCTCCTATAATTCACCCCTCCACTTT CSSGQGSSYNSPLHF
TRBJ2-7 TRBV7-4 . TRBD2 TGCGCCAGCAGCCTTTCGAGCGGGGGTTCCTACGAGCAGTGCTTC CASSLSSGGSYEQCF
TRBJ1-1 TRBV29-1 . . TGCAGCGTTGGTACGGGGGTGAACACTGAAGCTTTCTTT CSVGTGVNTEAFF
TRBJ2-5 TRBV2 once TRBD1 TGTGCCAGCAGTCGACCGACAGGGAAACGAGAGACCCAGTACTTC CASSRPTGKRETQYF
TRBJ2-2 TRBV4-1 few TRBD1 TGCGCCAGCAGCCAAGAGACAGGGGAGGACGGGGAGCTGTTTTTT CASSQETGEDGELFF
TRBJ1-6 TRBV7-2 . TRBD1 TGTGCCAGCACCCTTCAGGGGGAATCACCCCTCCACTTT CASTLQGESPLHF
TRBJ2-6 TRBV12-3/TRBV12-4 once . TGTGCCAGCACTAAACCTGGGGCCAACGTCCTGACTTTC CASTKPGANVLTF
TRBJ2-7 TRBV10-3 few TRBD2 TGTGCCATCAGGGGGGGGGACGGAGCCTACGAGCAGTACTTC CAIRGGDGAYEQYF
TRBJ1-2 TRBV6-6 few TRBD1 TGTGCCAGCAGTTACTTCGATGTGGCAGGGGGCTATGGCTACACCTTC CASSYFDVAGGYGYTF
TRBJ2-7 TRBV7-9 . TRBD1 TGTGCCAGCAGCGAAAGATGGGACAGGGGTTACGAGCAGTACTTC CASSERWDRGYEQYF
TRBJ1-6 TRBV7-2 many . TGTGCCAGCAGCTTAGGGGGACCGATAAATTCACCCCTCCACTTT CASSLGGPINSPLHF
TRBJ1-4 TRBV7-8 . TRBD1 TGTGCCAGCAGCTCGGGACAGGAGGGTGAAAAACTGTTTTTT CASSSGQEGEKLFF
TRBJ2-5 TRBV10-3 many TRBD2 TGTGCCATCGGGACTAGCGGGGCAGAGACCCAGTACTTC CAIGTSGAETQYF
TRBJ2-2 TRBV9 many . TGTGCCAGCAACCTCCTCGCCGGGGAGCTGTTTTTT CASNLLAGELFF
TRBJ2-5 TRBV3-1 many TRBD2 TGTGCCAGCAGCCAAGGGGCTAGCGGGGGGAAGACCCAGTACTTC CASSQGASGGKTQYF
TRBJ2-7 TRBV11-2 many . TGTGCCAGCAGCTTCGAAGTGTACGAGCAGTACTTC CASSFEVYEQYF
TRBJ1-3 TRBV4-3 many . TGCGCCAGCAGCCAAGATGGGACACGACCTGGAAACACCATATATTTT CASSQDGTRPGNTIYF
TRBJ2-5 TRBV7-8 few . TGTGCCAGCAGCCCAAGTTATTGGGAGACCCAGTACTTC CASSPSYWETQYF
TRBJ1-1 TRBV20-1 . . TGCAGTGCTCAGACCACAGGTAACACTGAAGCTTTCTTT CSAQTTGNTEAFF
TRBJ2-7 TRBV29-1 many . TGCAGCGTTTTGACACGGGCTAGCGAGCAGTACTTC CSVLTRASEQYF
TRBJ1-5 TRBV12-3/TRBV12-4 . . TGTGCCAGCAGTATGTCCGGGACGGAATTCGATCAGCCCCAGCATTTT CASSMSGTEFDQPQHF
TRBJ2-2 TRBV2 . TRBD1 TGTGCCAGCAGTGAAGACAGGGGGCGCGTCGGGGAGCTGTTTTTT CASSEDRGRVGELFF
TRBJ1-1 TRBV20-1 many . TGCAGTGCTAGAGCGGGCTCGAGGGGCACTGAAGCTTTCTTT CSARAGSRGTEAFF
TRBJ2-6 TRBV28 . TRBD1 TGTGCCAGCAGTATCAGACAGGGGAGAAAGGCTGGGGCCAACGTCCTGACTTTC CASSIRQGRKAGANVLTF
TRBJ1-3 TRBV5-6 few TRBD1 TGTGCCAGCAGTACCCTGACAGGGGTTGGAAACACCATATATTTT CASSTLTGVGNTIYF